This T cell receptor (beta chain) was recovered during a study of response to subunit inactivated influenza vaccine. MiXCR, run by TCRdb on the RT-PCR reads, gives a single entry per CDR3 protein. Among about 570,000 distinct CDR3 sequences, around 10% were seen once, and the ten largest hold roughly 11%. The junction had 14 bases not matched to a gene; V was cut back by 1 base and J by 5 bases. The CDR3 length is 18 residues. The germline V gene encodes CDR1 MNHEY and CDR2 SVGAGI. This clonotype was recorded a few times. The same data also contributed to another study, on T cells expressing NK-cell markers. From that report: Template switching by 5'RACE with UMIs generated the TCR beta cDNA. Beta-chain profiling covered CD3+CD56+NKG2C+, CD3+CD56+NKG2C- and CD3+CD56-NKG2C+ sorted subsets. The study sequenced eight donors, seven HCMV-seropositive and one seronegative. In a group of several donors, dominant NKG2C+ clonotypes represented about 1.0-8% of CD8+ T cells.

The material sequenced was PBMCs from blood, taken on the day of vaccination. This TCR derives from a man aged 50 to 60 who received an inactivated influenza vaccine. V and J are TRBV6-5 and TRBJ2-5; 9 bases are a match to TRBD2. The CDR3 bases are TGTGCCAGCAGTTACTTCTTCGCGGGGGGGCAGGTTGGGGAGACCCAGTACTTC. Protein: CASSYFFAGGQVGETQYF.